A selection of T cell receptor beta chains follows, all from one sample in a study of shared clonotypes between healthy human individuals. Libraries were prepared by immunoSEQ multiplex PCR; TCRdb keeps only in-frame clonotypes and omits some of them. The sample carries nearly 600,000 clones, nearly 97% recorded once. The sample was naive CD8+ T cells sorted from blood. Receptors originate from a woman in her twenties or thirties in good health. Each CDR3 is given with its conserved first and last residue. D genes are given only for firm matches. Some rows mark clone size as missing; the rest say once, few, many or name a class of expanded clone.

V gene	J gene	D gene	clone size	CDR3 DNA	CDR3 protein
TRBV27	TRBJ2-5	NA	NA	TGTGCCAGCAGTGTGAAGGGACACTCCCCGGAGACCCAGTACTTC	CASSVKGHSPETQYF
TRBV11-1	TRBJ2-7	NA	NA	TGTGCCAGCAGCCGGGACTTGTCCTACGAGCAGTACTTC	CASSRDLSYEQYF
TRBV2	TRBJ2-7	NA	NA	TGTGCCAGCAGTGATAGCAGCGCCACCTACGAGCAGTACTTC	CASSDSSATYEQYF
TRBV19	TRBJ2-3	TRBD2	NA	TGTGCCAGTAGTCCCCCGGGACTAGCGGGACTGGGAGATACGCAGTATTTT	CASSPPGLAGLGDTQYF
TRBV27	TRBJ2-3	TRBD2	NA	TGTGCCAGCAGTTTAATGTTCGGACTAGCGGGAGGGAGCACAGATACGCAGTATTTT	CASSLMFGLAGGSTDTQYF
TRBV27	TRBJ2-3	NA	NA	TGTGCCAGCAGTGACATGCGGGACACAGATACGCAGTATTTT	CASSDMRDTDTQYF
TRBV5-1	TRBJ2-7	TRBD1	NA	TGCGCCAGCAGCCTGGACAGGGTCGAGCAGTACTTC	CASSLDRVEQYF
TRBV29-1	TRBJ1-1	TRBD1	NA	TGCAGCGCCCCAAGGACAGGGGGCGCAGAAGCTTTCTTT	CSAPRTGGAEAFF
TRBV5-6	TRBJ2-3	TRBD2	NA	TGTGCCAGCAGTCAAAGCGGGAGGGCCTTAGATACGCAGTATTTT	CASSQSGRALDTQYF
TRBV5-1	TRBJ2-5	NA	NA	TGCGCCAGCGCTTTGGGAGGAGAGACCCAGTACTTC	CASALGGETQYF
TRBV2	TRBJ2-1	TRBD2	NA	TGTGCCAGCATCAGCGGGAGCTCCTACAATGAGCAGTTCTTC	CASISGSSYNEQFF
TRBV30	TRBJ1-1	NA	NA	TGTGCCTGGAGTGACAGCATGAACACTGAAGCTTTCTTT	CAWSDSMNTEAFF
TRBV19	TRBJ2-7	TRBD1	NA	TGTGCCAGTAGTATGGACGCCGCGACAGGGATCTACGAGCAGTACTTC	CASSMDAATGIYEQYF
TRBV28	TRBJ2-3	TRBD2	NA	TGTGCCAGCAGTTGGACTAGCGGAGATACGCAGTATTTT	CASSWTSGDTQYF
TRBV28	TRBJ2-7	TRBD2	NA	TGTGCCAGCAGTTTGGAGGGACTAGCGGGAGGACGGACCTACGAGCAGTACTTC	CASSLEGLAGGRTYEQYF
TRBV5-4	TRBJ1-1	NA	few	TGTGCCAGCAGCTTGGCAGCTGAAGCTTTCTTT	CASSLAAEAFF
TRBV6-1	TRBJ2-2	TRBD2	NA	TGTGCCAGCAGTGAGGTGGGGGGGAGAAACACCGGGGAGCTGTTTTTT	CASSEVGGRNTGELFF
TRBV27	TRBJ2-1	TRBD2	NA	TGTGCCAGCCTTAAAACCCGGCGGGAGGGACCCTACAATGAGCAGTTCTTC	CASLKTRREGPYNEQFF
TRBV6-6	TRBJ2-7	TRBD1	NA	TGTGCCAGCAGTGCGGGACAGGGGGACGGTCTCTACGAGCAGTACTTC	CASSAGQGDGLYEQYF
TRBV28	TRBJ2-3	NA	NA	TGTGCCAGCAGTTGGGTCAGGGGCATTAGCACAGATACGCAGTATTTT	CASSWVRGISTDTQYF
TRBV6-5	TRBJ2-1	TRBD2	NA	TGTGCCAGCAGTTACTCGGCGGGAGAGAGGTACAATGAGCAGTTCTTC	CASSYSAGERYNEQFF
TRBV19	TRBJ1-3	TRBD1	NA	TGTGCCAGTAAGGACAGGATTACGGGAAACACCATATATTTT	CASKDRITGNTIYF
TRBV9	TRBJ2-1	TRBD2	NA	TGTGCCAGCCGAGGGACTAGTGGCTCCAATGAGCAGTTCTTC	CASRGTSGSNEQFF
TRBV9	TRBJ2-1	NA	once	TGTGCCAGCAGCGTAGGGACGATGGACAATGAGCAGTTCTTC	CASSVGTMDNEQFF
TRBV25-1	TRBJ1-4	NA	NA	TGTGCCAGCAGTGTGATACAGGGATGGGATGAAAAACTGTTTTTT	CASSVIQGWDEKLFF
TRBV2	TRBJ2-5	NA	once	TGTGCCAGCAGTGAGGGCAGGGGGGGACAAGAGACCCAGTACTTC	CASSEGRGGQETQYF
TRBV19	TRBJ1-4	NA	NA	TGTGCCAGTAGTGGGGCGGGCCGGGCCTCTTCTGCAACTAATGAAAAACTGTTTTTT	CASSGAGRASSATNEKLFF
TRBV29-1	TRBJ1-4	TRBD1	NA	TGCAGCGCTCAGACAGGGACGAGCGAAAAACTGTTTTTT	CSAQTGTSEKLFF
TRBV7-2	TRBJ2-7	TRBD2	NA	TGTGCCAGCAGCCTAGAGACTAGCGGAACGCCCTACGAGCAGTACTTC	CASSLETSGTPYEQYF
TRBV19	TRBJ2-7	NA	NA	TGTGCCAGTAGTATAGGGGCGGGACTGAGCTACGAGCAGTACTTC	CASSIGAGLSYEQYF
TRBV19	TRBJ2-7	NA	NA	TGTGCCAGTAGTATAGAGGGTAGCGGTGCCTACGAGCAGTACTTC	CASSIEGSGAYEQYF
TRBV7-8	TRBJ2-7	TRBD1	NA	TGTGCCAGCAGCTTAAGGGACAGAGGCTACGAGCAGTACTTC	CASSLRDRGYEQYF
TRBV11-3	TRBJ2-1	NA	NA	TGTGCCAGCAGCTTATCTTCGAGGTGGGACTTCACCCCAGAGCAGTTCTTC	CASSLSSRWDFTPEQFF
TRBV27	TRBJ2-7	TRBD2	NA	TGTGCCAGCAGATTAGCGGGAACCTACGAGCAGTACTTC	CASRLAGTYEQYF
TRBV4-1	TRBJ1-4	NA	once	TGCGCCAGCAGCCTACGAAGGGGGAATGAAAAACTGTTTTTT	CASSLRRGNEKLFF
TRBV28	TRBJ2-7	TRBD2	NA	TGTGCCAGCAGTTTTGGGACTAGCGTTTTCGAGCAGTACTTC	CASSFGTSVFEQYF
TRBV28	TRBJ2-7	TRBD1	NA	TGTGCCAGCAGGTCCCGGGACAGCGGTTACGAGCAGTACTTC	CASRSRDSGYEQYF
TRBV5-1	TRBJ2-4	NA	once	TGCGCCAGCAGCGACCCTCGAGCCAAAAACATTCAGTACTTC	CASSDPRAKNIQYF
TRBV15	TRBJ2-1	TRBD2	NA	TGTGCCACCAGCAGAGATTGGGGACTAGCTGGTGAGCAGTTCTTC	CATSRDWGLAGEQFF
TRBV6-1	TRBJ2-7	TRBD2	NA	TGTGCCAGCAGTGTCCCCGGACTAGCGGGCCCCTACGAGCAGTACTTC	CASSVPGLAGPYEQYF